In its sample, the clone carrying this T cell receptor (beta chain) is medium-sized (0.01 to 0.1%). This record belongs to a study of blood T cell repertoires in COVID-19. At the level of the study: Both acute and convalescent COVID-19 samples were obtained from the United States, Italy and Spain. Sources were T cells, B-cell-depleted T cells, or PBMCs; the material itself was cDNA or gDNA.

The germline gives CDR1 MGHRA, CDR2 YSYEKL. J lost 5 bases, V lost 6 bases, and 3 bases had no gene match. The CDR3 length is 14 residues. Source study methods: Scientists estimated how many nucleated cells there were by amplifying reference gene primers. Sequencing used immunoSEQ multiplex PCR; TCRdb keeps in-frame clones, though not all of them. The DNA gave D and trimming, while V, J and clone size come from that table. Counted here are approximately 100,000 clones, about 82% occurring once; the ten biggest clones make up roughly 27%. V usage is TRBV4-1 and J usage is TRBJ1-5, with 11 bases aligning to TRBD1. Sequencing used peripheral blood. The origin of this receptor is a human donor in a cohort sampled during active COVID-19. The CDR3 nucleotides read TGCGCCAGCAGAGGACAGGGGGCCGATCAGCCCCAGCATTTT. Its protein product is CASRGQGADQPQHF.